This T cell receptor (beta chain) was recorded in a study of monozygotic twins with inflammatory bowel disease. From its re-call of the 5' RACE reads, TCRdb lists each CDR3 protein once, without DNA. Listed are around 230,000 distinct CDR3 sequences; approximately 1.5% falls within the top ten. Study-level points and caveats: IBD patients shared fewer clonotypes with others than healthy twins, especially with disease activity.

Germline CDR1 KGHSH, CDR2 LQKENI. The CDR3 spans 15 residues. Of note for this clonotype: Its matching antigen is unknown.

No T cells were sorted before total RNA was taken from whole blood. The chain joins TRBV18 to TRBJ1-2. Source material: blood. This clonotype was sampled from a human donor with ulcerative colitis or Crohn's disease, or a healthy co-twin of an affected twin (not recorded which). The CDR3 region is CASSPSSTGLGGYTF.